These T cell receptor beta chains were read from a single sample in a study of T-cell reconstitution after alpha-beta-depleted transplantation in children. A single record per CDR3 protein comes from TCRdb applying MiXCR to the PCR reads. The table has hundreds of thousands of distinct CDR3 sequences, about an eighth seen once. Sequencing used PBMCs, obtained before TCRalphabeta/CD19-depleted stem cell transplant. The origin of the receptors is a girl aged 2 to 10 with congenital amegakaryocytic thrombocytopenia, due to receive a stem cell transplant. CDR3s include the opening cysteine and the closing phenylalanine or tryptophan. Fields, in order: clone size, D gene, J gene, CDR3 length, V gene, CDR3 protein, CDR3 DNA. The D gene is left open where the match is weak. Size tells how often a clone was seen (once, few, many) or the class of an expanded clone, and some rows leave it out.

clone_size: -; d_call: TRBD2; j_call: TRBJ2-1; cdr3_length: 19; v_call: TRBV20-1; cdr3_aa: CSAKAFSGRDPGTRNEQFF; cdr3_nt: TGCAGTGCCAAAGCCTTTAGCGGGAGGGACCCCGGCACTAGGAATGAGCAGTTCTTC
clone_size: few; d_call: -; j_call: TRBJ1-2; cdr3_length: 16; v_call: TRBV3-1; cdr3_aa: CASSQDARGALLGYTF; cdr3_nt: TGTGCCAGCAGCCAAGATGCGAGGGGCGCCCTTCTAGGCTACACCTTC
clone_size: -; d_call: -; j_call: TRBJ1-5; cdr3_length: 14; v_call: TRBV7-6; cdr3_aa: CASSLGERDQPQHF; cdr3_nt: TGTGCCAGCAGCTTAGGGGAGAGGGATCAGCCCCAGCATTTT
clone_size: -; d_call: -; j_call: TRBJ2-7; cdr3_length: 13; v_call: TRBV9; cdr3_aa: CASSVDGTYEQYF; cdr3_nt: TGTGCCAGCAGCGTTGACGGTACCTACGAGCAGTACTTC
clone_size: many; d_call: -; j_call: TRBJ2-2; cdr3_length: 13; v_call: TRBV3-1; cdr3_aa: CASSLGLAGELFF; cdr3_nt: TGTGCCAGCAGTTTAGGGCTGGCCGGGGAGCTGTTTTTT
clone_size: few; d_call: -; j_call: TRBJ2-3; cdr3_length: 14; v_call: TRBV3-1; cdr3_aa: CASRIGNRPDTQYF; cdr3_nt: TGTGCCAGCAGAATAGGTAATCGCCCAGATACGCAGTATTTT
clone_size: many; d_call: TRBD2; j_call: TRBJ2-7; cdr3_length: 15; v_call: TRBV20-1; cdr3_aa: CSATHGLAGVYEQYF; cdr3_nt: TGCAGTGCTACCCACGGGCTAGCGGGAGTCTACGAGCAGTACTTC
clone_size: few; d_call: -; j_call: TRBJ2-7; cdr3_length: 16; v_call: TRBV5-1; cdr3_aa: CASSLATDVDHYEQYF; cdr3_nt: TGCGCCAGCAGCTTGGCCACGGACGTAGATCACTACGAGCAGTACTTC
clone_size: -; d_call: -; j_call: TRBJ2-5; cdr3_length: 16; v_call: TRBV20-1; cdr3_aa: CSARAYKQDSQETQYF; cdr3_nt: TGCAGTGCTAGAGCATATAAGCAGGACAGCCAAGAGACCCAGTACTTC
clone_size: -; d_call: -; j_call: TRBJ2-1; cdr3_length: 14; v_call: TRBV20-1; cdr3_aa: CSARLEYSYNEQFF; cdr3_nt: TGCAGTGCTAGACTGGAGTACTCCTACAATGAGCAGTTCTTC
clone_size: few; d_call: TRBD2; j_call: TRBJ2-7; cdr3_length: 15; v_call: TRBV20-1; cdr3_aa: CSARVPSGSDHEQYF; cdr3_nt: TGCAGTGCTAGAGTGCCTAGCGGGAGTGATCACGAGCAGTACTTC
clone_size: few; d_call: -; j_call: TRBJ2-5; cdr3_length: 17; v_call: TRBV7-3; cdr3_aa: CASSPFGGTQMQETQYF; cdr3_nt: TGTGCCAGCAGCCCATTCGGAGGCACGCAGATGCAAGAGACCCAGTACTTC
clone_size: many; d_call: -; j_call: TRBJ2-7; cdr3_length: 16; v_call: TRBV20-1; cdr3_aa: CSASGVRETSYYEQYF; cdr3_nt: TGCAGTGCTAGCGGGGTAAGGGAAACCTCCTACTACGAGCAGTACTTC
clone_size: -; d_call: -; j_call: TRBJ1-4; cdr3_length: 15; v_call: TRBV12-3/TRBV12-4; cdr3_aa: CASSFNRDPNEKLFF; cdr3_nt: TGTGCCAGCAGTTTTAACAGGGACCCAAATGAAAAACTGTTTTTT
clone_size: many; d_call: -; j_call: TRBJ2-1; cdr3_length: 13; v_call: TRBV5-1; cdr3_aa: CASSLFGVNEQFF; cdr3_nt: TGCGCCAGCAGCTTGTTCGGGGTCAATGAGCAGTTCTTC
clone_size: many; d_call: -; j_call: TRBJ2-3; cdr3_length: 15; v_call: TRBV5-6; cdr3_aa: CASTPQGASRDTQYF; cdr3_nt: TGTGCCAGCACCCCCCAGGGCGCATCCCGAGATACGCAGTATTTT
clone_size: many; d_call: -; j_call: TRBJ2-7; cdr3_length: 13; v_call: TRBV28; cdr3_aa: CASSVDGSYEQYF; cdr3_nt: TGTGCCAGCAGCGTTGACGGTTCCTACGAGCAGTACTTC
clone_size: -; d_call: -; j_call: TRBJ2-1; cdr3_length: 15; v_call: TRBV7-8; cdr3_aa: CASSTTGWGYNEQFF; cdr3_nt: TGTGCCAGCAGTACAACGGGATGGGGATACAATGAGCAGTTCTTC
clone_size: -; d_call: -; j_call: TRBJ1-1; cdr3_length: 13; v_call: TRBV4-1; cdr3_aa: CASSPGVARESFF; cdr3_nt: TGCGCCAGCAGCCCCGGTGTTGCCAGGGAGTCTTTCTTT
clone_size: -; d_call: -; j_call: TRBJ1-3; cdr3_length: 16; v_call: TRBV28; cdr3_aa: CASSSQTAYSGNTIYF; cdr3_nt: TGTGCCAGCAGTTCCCAGACGGCCTACTCTGGAAACACCATATATTTT
clone_size: -; d_call: TRBD2; j_call: TRBJ2-2; cdr3_length: 19; v_call: TRBV15; cdr3_aa: CATSRDWMDSGRDTGELFF; cdr3_nt: TGTGCCACCAGCAGAGACTGGATGGATAGCGGGAGGGACACCGGGGAGCTGTTTTTT
clone_size: -; d_call: -; j_call: TRBJ1-6; cdr3_length: 14; v_call: TRBV5-1; cdr3_aa: CASSRDTYNSPLHF; cdr3_nt: TGCGCCAGCAGCAGAGACACATATAATTCACCCCTCCACTTT
clone_size: many; d_call: -; j_call: TRBJ2-7; cdr3_length: 12; v_call: TRBV20-1; cdr3_aa: CSARDPGSEQYF; cdr3_nt: TGCAGTGCTAGAGATCCGGGAAGCGAGCAGTACTTC
clone_size: many; d_call: -; j_call: TRBJ2-5; cdr3_length: 14; v_call: TRBV4-1; cdr3_aa: CASSHGFSKETQYF; cdr3_nt: TGCGCCAGCAGCCACGGATTCTCAAAAGAGACCCAGTACTTC
clone_size: few; d_call: -; j_call: TRBJ1-5; cdr3_length: 17; v_call: TRBV20-1; cdr3_aa: CSAVRGGQHYSNQPQHF; cdr3_nt: TGCAGTGCTGTCCGGGGCGGACAGCACTATAGCAATCAGCCCCAGCATTTT
clone_size: -; d_call: TRBD2; j_call: TRBJ2-1; cdr3_length: 17; v_call: TRBV5-1; cdr3_aa: CASSPGTSGISYNEQFF; cdr3_nt: TGCGCCAGCAGCCCCGGGACTAGCGGGATCTCCTACAATGAGCAGTTCTTC